This T cell receptor beta chain was captured in a study of T-cell reconstitution after alpha-beta-depleted transplantation in children. Unique molecular identifiers were used in preparing the TCRbeta library. Each CDR3 protein is one row after TCRdb ran MiXCR on the PCR reads. The repertoire includes some 500,000 distinct CDR3 sequences, around 17% of them detected once, and approximately 3% sits in the top ten. V shed 1 base and J 2 bases; nucleotides not matched to a gene: 10. The CDR3 spans 18 residues. Germline CDR1 is SGHAT and CDR2 is FQDESV (reference sequence). The chain recombines TRBV11-1 with TRBJ2-3, with TRBD2 matching 9 bases. The TCR sequence derives from a human donor who donated a stem cell graft to a child with acute lymphoblastic leukemia. The starting material was PBMCs from the stem cell graft donor, obtained from the stem cell graft. This CDR3 reads CASSLDAAAGGHTDTQYF. The CDR3 nucleotides are TGTGCCAGCAGCTTAGATGCGGCAGCGGGAGGCCACACAGATACGCAGTATTTT.